A selection of T cell receptor beta chains follows, all from one sample in a study of blood T cells in healthy people across ages. TCRdb reprocessed the 5' RACE reads via MiXCR and lists one record per CDR3 protein. The sample has 650,000 to 1,000,000 distinct CDR3 sequences; 30% to 45% are singletons. Sequences were obtained from blood. The receptors originated from a man younger than 35 in good health. Each CDR3 is given with its conserved first and last residue.

j_call cdr3_length v_call cdr3_aa
TRBJ2-1 14 TRBV7-9 CASSTDRGYNEQFF
TRBJ2-3 15 TRBV5-6 CASRTRPNGADTQYF
TRBJ2-7 14 TRBV6-2/TRBV6-3 CASTDGRAPYEQYF
TRBJ2-2 15 TRBV5-1 CASSLERGQTGELFF
- 16 TRBV29-1 CSVEDRPAGDVDEQYF
TRBJ1-1 11 TRBV20-1 CSARPTGEAFF
TRBJ2-2 15 TRBV4-3 CASSQVLGRTGELFF
TRBJ1-4 15 TRBV5-1 CASSLNSGTNEKLFF
TRBJ1-2 15 TRBV10-3 CAISDPGQNNYGYTF
TRBJ2-3 13 TRBV6-1 CASSVISADTQYF
TRBJ2-3 15 TRBV27 CASSPGTSGSDTQYF
TRBJ1-1 17 TRBV27 CASSLGPPAKGLTEAFF
TRBJ2-3 14 TRBV20-1 CSAQPGQGTDTQYF
TRBJ1-1 14 TRBV5-1 CASRPGQGGDEAFF
TRBJ2-3 16 TRBV7-2 CASSLGPGVPTDTQYF
TRBJ2-1 17 TRBV7-2 CASRTLRGGYSYNEQFF
TRBJ1-1 15 TRBV5-1 CASSLFRGGDTEAFF
TRBJ2-7 18 TRBV4-3 CASSQDLQGGLLSDEQYF
TRBJ1-1 16 TRBV7-8 CASSSAPTGTNTEAFF
TRBJ2-2 15 TRBV12-3/TRBV12-4 CASSQRTGSTGELFF
TRBJ1-4 13 TRBV29-1 CSGSEGALGKLFF
TRBJ1-4 14 TRBV7-9 CACSFGAGVEKLFF
TRBJ2-5 15 TRBV20-1 CSARDRQGALETQYF
- 18 TRBV20-1 CSARDTSGGEIWFNEQYF
TRBJ2-1 16 TRBV3-1 CASSRGGLSSYNEQFF
TRBJ1-6 15 TRBV3-1 CASSQDVQGYSPPHF